These 2 T cell receptor beta chains were sequenced from one sample in a study of blood T cell repertoires in COVID-19 (dated by TCRdb to the early 2020s). Preparation of the library involved the immunoSEQ multiplex PCR assay. In TCRdb, the immuneACCESS table is reduced to in-frame sequences with V and J assigned. These tables do not hold every clone; where another copy was compared, an unresolved V gene accounts for under half, and the others remain unexplained. A total of fewer than 200,000 clones appear in this sample, around 83% of them only once. The ten largest account for less than 4% of the sample. The sequenced sample consisted of PBMCs or T cells enriched from blood (not recorded which). Every receptor here comes from a woman aged 45 to 65 in a cohort exposed to, infected with or recovered from COVID-19 (not recorded which).

The V call is TRBV5-4, the J call TRBJ2-5; tentative D call: TRBD2 (6 bases). V lost 1 base, J lost 5 bases, and 12 bases lay in between. CDR3 length: 14 residues. The germline CDR1 and CDR2 sequences are SGHNT and YYREEE (reference sequence). The CDR3 bases are TGTGCCAGCAGCTTGTCTCTAGCGAGGGAGACCCAGTACTTC. As protein: CASSLSLARETQYF. Supplemented by reference TRBV5-4 and TRBJ2-5, the full variable domain reads ETGVTQSPTHLIKTRGQQVTLRCSSQSGHNTVSWYQQALGQGPQFIFQYYREEENGRGNFPPRFSGLQFPNYSSELNVNALELDDSALYLCASSLSLARETQYFGPGTRLLVL.

The chain couples TRBV7-2 to TRBJ1-6; 8 bases are shared with TRBD1. J lost 6 bases, V lost 4 bases, and 5 bases had no gene match. Germline CDR1 is SGHTA and CDR2 is FQGNSA. The CDR3 runs 15 residues. The CDR3 here is CASSSGTGSNSPLHF. CDR3 coding DNA: TGTGCCAGCAGCTCCGGGACAGGATCTAATTCACCCCTCCACTTT.